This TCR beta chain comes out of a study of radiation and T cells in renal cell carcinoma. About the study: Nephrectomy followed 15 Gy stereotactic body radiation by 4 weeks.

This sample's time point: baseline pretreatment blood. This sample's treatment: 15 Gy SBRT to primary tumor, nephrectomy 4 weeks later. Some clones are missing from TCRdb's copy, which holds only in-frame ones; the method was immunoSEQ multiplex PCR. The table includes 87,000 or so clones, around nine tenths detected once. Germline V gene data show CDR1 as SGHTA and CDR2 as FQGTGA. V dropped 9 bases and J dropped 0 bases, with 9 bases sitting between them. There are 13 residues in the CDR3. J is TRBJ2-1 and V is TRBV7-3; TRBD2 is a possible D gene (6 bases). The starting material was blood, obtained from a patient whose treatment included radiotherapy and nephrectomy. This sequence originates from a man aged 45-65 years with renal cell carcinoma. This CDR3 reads CASSEGSYNEQFF. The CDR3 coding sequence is TGTGCCAGTTCGGAGGGCTCCTACAATGAGCAGTTCTTC.